Below are 23 T cell receptor beta chains sequenced from a single sample in a study of cytomegalovirus exposure and HLA in healthy donors. PCR primers comprised 60 Vbeta and 13 Jbeta primers. The assay was immunoSEQ multiplex PCR, and TCRdb's table has in-frame clones only and misses some. In the table there are about 160,000 clones, approximately 76% of which are singletons. The sequencing sample was made of PBMCs. The receptors shown here come from a man aged 55 to 70 in good health and CMV-seronegative.

The CDR3 nucleotides read TGCAGCGTTGAAGAGGGCGGGACTAGTTACGAGCAGTACTTC. Translation: CSVEEGGTSYEQYF. The V and J genes are TRBV29-1 and TRBJ2-7; 8 bases map to TRBD2. V gave up 0 bases and J gave up 4 bases; unmatched junction bases: 5. Germline V gene sequence: CDR1 SQVTM, CDR2 ANQGSEA. This CDR3 spans 14 amino acids.

The V and J genes are TRBV7-2 and TRBJ2-7; 9 nucleotides agree with TRBD1. This CDR3 contains 15 residues. V was clipped by 5 bases and J by 0 bases; unmatched bases: 5. Germline V lookup: CDR1 SGHTA, CDR2 FQGNSA. The CDR3 DNA follows: TGTGCCAGCAGCCGTACAGGGGGCGGCTCCTACGAGCAGTACTTC. Amino acid sequence: CASSRTGGGSYEQYF.

The chain combines TRBV6-1 with TRBJ2-1; D remains ambiguous. Trimming shortened V by 5 bases and J by 9 bases, and 17 bases separated the two germline ends. Per germline, CDR1 MNHNS and CDR2 SASEGT. The CDR3 is made up of 14 amino acids. This chain's CDR3 is CASSPAGLSGEQFF. The DNA for the CDR3 is TGTGCCAGCAGTCCGGCTGGTTTGTCGGGTGAGCAGTTCTTC.

The rearrangement links TRBV11-2 to TRBJ2-3; D uncertain. V was cut by 5 bases and J by 3 bases, with 9 bases left in between. The CDR3 totals 13 residues. Germline V lookup: CDR1 SGHAT, CDR2 FQNNGV. This chain's CDR3 is CASSPRPTDTQYF. The CDR3 DNA sequence: TGTGCCAGCAGCCCTAGGCCGACAGATACGCAGTATTTT.

The chain recombines TRBV9 with TRBJ1-3; D possibly corresponds to TRBD1 (5 bases). CDR3 length equals 16 residues. Germline assignment: CDR1 SGDLS and CDR2 YYNGEE. Trimming cost V 4 bases and J 4 bases, with 18 bases left between them. The CDR3 sequence is CASSPVGRGSGNTIYF. DNA for the CDR3: TGTGCCAGCAGCCCTGTCGGGAGGGGCTCCGGAAACACCATATATTTT.

Concerning this clone: Other DNA variants within this sample encode the same CDR3. V gene TRBV7-2 combines with J gene TRBJ2-1, with TRBD2 identical over 7 bases. The J segment lost 0 bases and the V segment lost 1 base, leaving 3 bases of the junction unmatched. Germline lookup yields CDR1 SGHTA and CDR2 FQGNSA. The CDR3 sequence is 16 residues long. The CDR3 is CASSLEGTISYNEQFF. The CDR3 bases are TGTGCCAGCAGCTTAGAGGGGACTATCTCCTACAATGAGCAGTTCTTC. The variable domain in full, completed from reference TRBV7-2 and TRBJ2-1, reads GAGVSQSPSNKVTEKGKDVELRCDPISGHTALYWYRQSLGQGLEFLIYFQGNSAPDKSGLPSDRFSAERTGGSVSTLTIQRTQQEDSAVYLCASSLEGTISYNEQFFGPGTRLTVL.

This chain's CDR3 is CASSRSSGSSYEQYF. The DNA of the CDR3 is TGTGCCAGCAGCCGATCTAGCGGGAGCTCCTACGAGCAGTACTTC. This chain connects TRBV6-4 to TRBJ2-7; 10 bases line up with TRBD2. Germline loops: CDR1 MRHNA, CDR2 SNTAGT. The J segment lost 0 bases and the V segment lost 6 bases, leaving 5 bases of the junction unmatched. This CDR3 spans 15 amino acids.

The chain links TRBV19 to TRBJ2-5; the match to TRBD1 covers 7 bases. Germline loops: CDR1 LNHDA, CDR2 SQIVND (reference sequence). This CDR3 has 15 residues. J gave up 2 bases and V 5 bases, and 8 bases lay outside the gene matches. The CDR3 sequence: CASSFVRGPQETQYF. CDR3 nucleotides: TGTGCCAGTAGTTTTGTGAGGGGGCCACAAGAGACCCAGTACTTC.

The chain recombines TRBV6-5 with TRBJ1-1, with a weak D call TRBD1 (6 bases). V was shortened by 4 bases and J by 3 bases, with 12 bases between the two germline ends. CDR3 size: 14 residues. The germline V gene encodes CDR1 MNHEY and CDR2 SVGAGI. DNA for the CDR3: TGTGCCAGCAGTTTCAGCAGGGGTGACACTGAAGCTTTCTTT. It translates to CASSFSRGDTEAFF.

This clone has more than one count but fewer than ten. This chain uses TRBV28 with TRBJ1-5; 7 bases are shared with TRBD1. Germline V CDR1 and CDR2: MDHEN, SYDVKM. The CDR3 runs to 15 residues. With V trimmed by 9 bases and J by 5 bases, 13 bases remained unmatched. Here the CDR3 reads CASMGTDLGDQPQHF. DNA of the CDR3: TGTGCCAGTATGGGGACAGACCTAGGGGATCAGCCCCAGCATTTT.

The gene calls are TRBV28 and TRBJ1-5; D might be TRBD1 (5 bases). The CDR3 covers 13 residues. Per germline, CDR1 MDHEN and CDR2 SYDVKM. V was trimmed by 6 bases and J by 4 bases, leaving 10 bases between them. The CDR3 sequence: CASSPGLNQPQHF. The CDR3 DNA is TGTGCCAGCAGCCCGGGACTAAATCAGCCCCAGCATTTT.

The V gene is TRBV27, the J gene TRBJ2-1; no reliable D call. CDR3 length equals 13 residues. V was clipped by 4 bases and J by 4 bases, with 8 bases between them. Germline V CDR1 and CDR2: MNHEY, SMNVEV (reference sequence). For the CDR3, the DNA is TGTGCCAGCAGTTCCCCCCCGTACAATGAGCAGTTCTTC. Translating it yields CASSSPPYNEQFF.

The rearrangement links TRBV19 to TRBJ2-1; 9 bases match TRBD2. J lost 8 bases, V lost 2 bases, and 7 bases had no gene match. The CDR3 totals 15 residues. Per germline, CDR1 LNHDA and CDR2 SQIVND (reference sequence). CDR3 region: CASSISAGGIDEQFF. Here the CDR3 DNA reads TGTGCCAGTAGTATATCGGCGGGGGGGATCGATGAGCAGTTCTTC.

The CDR3: CASGGGVEETQYF. In DNA, the CDR3 is TGCGCCAGCGGCGGGGGGGTAGAAGAGACCCAGTACTTC. The V gene is TRBV5-1, the J gene TRBJ2-5; 9 bases map to TRBD2. The CDR3 has 13 amino acids. In germline, CDR1 is SGHRS, CDR2 YFSETQ. With V trimmed by 7 bases and J by 3 bases, 4 bases remained unmatched.

This CDR3 reads CASSFTQFSSYNEQFF. CDR3 in DNA: TGTGCCAGCAGTTTCACACAGTTTAGCTCCTACAATGAGCAGTTCTTC. The gene calls are TRBV27 and TRBJ2-1; D is unresolved. The germline V gene has CDR1 MNHEY and CDR2 SMNVEV (reference sequence). CDR3 length equals 16 residues. V lost 3 bases to trimming and J lost 0 bases, with 12 bases between them.

The chain links TRBV7-2 to TRBJ1-2; 7 nucleotides align to TRBD1. The trim removed 5 bases at V and 8 bases at J, leaving 11 bases unmatched. Looked up from germline, CDR1 is SGHTA and CDR2 is FQGNSA. There are 14 residues in the CDR3. The CDR3 DNA reads TGTGCCAGCAGCCTACCAGACAGGGAGAGGGGCTACACCTTC. This translates into CASSLPDRERGYTF. The variable domain in full, with the rest retrieved from reference TRBV7-2 and TRBJ1-2, is GAGVSQSPSNKVTEKGKDVELRCDPISGHTALYWYRQSLGQGLEFLIYFQGNSAPDKSGLPSDRFSAERTGGSVSTLTIQRTQQEDSAVYLCASSLPDRERGYTFGSGTRLTVV.

The chain combines TRBV19 with TRBJ1-3; no definite D call. This CDR3 has 15 residues. Trimming stripped 7 bases from V and 0 bases from J, with 13 bases between. Germline lookup yields CDR1 LNHDA and CDR2 SQIVND (reference sequence). The CDR3 DNA is TGTGCCAGTATTCGAGGCACCGACTCTGGAAACACCATATATTTT. Translation gives CASIRGTDSGNTIYF.

J is TRBJ2-1 and V is TRBV27; D not resolved. V was cut by 6 bases and J by 0 bases, with 6 bases left in between. The V gene's germline CDR1 is MNHEY and CDR2 SMNVEV (reference sequence). The length of the CDR3 is 13 residues. The CDR3 protein is CASRESSYNEQFF. In DNA form, the CDR3 reads TGTGCCAGCAGAGAGAGCTCCTACAATGAGCAGTTCTTC.

The chain combines TRBV5-4 with TRBJ2-7; D is undetermined. Trimming took 2 bases from V and 1 from J, leaving 7 bases between them. This CDR3 has 13 amino acids. Looked up from germline, CDR1 is SGHNT and CDR2 is YYREEE (reference sequence). As DNA, the CDR3 is TGTGCCAGCAGCTTAACTGGTTCCTACGAGCAGTACTTC. Protein sequence: CASSLTGSYEQYF.

V usage is TRBV27 and J usage is TRBJ1-5, with D uncertain. CDR1 is MNHEY and CDR2 is SMNVEV in the germline V gene (reference sequence). This CDR3 is built from 14 residues. V lost 2 bases to trimming and J lost 7 bases, with 12 bases between them. This CDR3 reads CASSLQRAGQPQHF. CDR3 nucleotide sequence: TGTGCCAGCAGTTTACAGAGGGCTGGCCAGCCCCAGCATTTT.

The chain couples TRBV10-1 to TRBJ2-1; TRBD2 matches at 9 bases. The CDR3 length is 19 residues. Germline CDR1 and CDR2: WNHNN and SYGVQD (reference sequence). Trimming cost V 7 bases and J 6 bases; bases outside gene matches: 22. The CDR3 here is CASTSQPGLAPPSFNEQFF. The CDR3 nucleotides are TGCGCCAGCACCTCACAACCGGGACTAGCCCCCCCCTCTTTCAATGAGCAGTTCTTC.

The genes are TRBV7-6 and TRBJ2-5; no definite D call. Germline V gene sequence: CDR1 SGHVS, CDR2 FNYEAQ. CDR3 size: 13 residues. Trimming removed 1 base from V and 0 bases from J, with 3 bases in between. In DNA, the CDR3 is TGTGCCAGCAGCTTAGGGCACCAAGAGACCCAGTACTTC. Its protein product is CASSLGHQETQYF.

The chain is built from TRBV7-6 and TRBJ2-3; possibly TRBD1 for D (5 bases). There are 14 residues in the CDR3. V shed 0 bases and J shed 6 bases, with 10 bases lying between them. The V gene's germline CDR1 is SGHVS and CDR2 FNYEAQ. Here the CDR3 DNA reads TGTGCCAGCAGCTTAGCGCCAGGGATGGATACGCAGTATTTT. Translated, it gives CASSLAPGMDTQYF.